The 25 T cell receptor beta chains below come from one sample, sequenced in a study of blood T cell repertoires in COVID-19. Measured with immunoSEQ multiplex PCR; TCRdb has only the in-frame clones, and not every one. The sample lists some 57,000 clones; 80% to 90% were seen once. What was sequenced was peripheral blood. The receptors derive from a man aged 55 to 70 with acute or convalescent COVID-19.

The V gene is TRBV27, the J gene TRBJ1-4; 12 positions match TRBD1. The CDR3 has 14 amino acids. Trimming at V came to 3 bases and at J to 14 bases, leaving 7 bases not matched to a gene. Germline V gene sequence: CDR1 MNHEY, CDR2 SMNVEV (reference sequence). The CDR3, as DNA: TGTGCCAGCAGTTTGGGGGGACAGGGGGCGAATCTGTTTTTT. Its translation: CASSLGGQGANLFF.

The CDR3 loop reads CAGGLSSYEQYF. The CDR3, as DNA: TGTGCCGGTGGACTCAGTTCATACGAGCAGTACTTC. The rearrangement uses TRBV6-6 and TRBJ2-7; possibly TRBD2 for D (5 bases). Germline-derived CDR1 and CDR2 are MNHNY and SVGAGI (reference sequence). Trimming shortened V by 11 bases and J by 4 bases, and 15 bases separated the two germline ends. The CDR3 length is 12 residues.

V and J are TRBV18 and TRBJ2-5; TRBD1 matches at 8 bases. The CDR3 covers 17 residues. Losses at the gene ends were 3 bases for V and 5 bases for J; bases not matched to a gene: 14. CDR1 KGHSH and CDR2 LQKENI come from the germline V gene. The CDR3 DNA follows: TGTGCCAGCTCACCGCTACCCCGGACAGGGCTTTCGGAGACCCAGTACTTC. Translation gives CASSPLPRTGLSETQYF.

In its sample, this clone was seen a few times. The V call is TRBV6-5, the J call TRBJ1-1; D gene uncertain. CDR1 is MNHEY and CDR2 is SVGAGI in the germline V gene. The CDR3 totals 16 residues. The V end lost 0 bases, the J end lost 0 bases, and 11 bases lay between the germline ends. This CDR3 is CASSYSQRGLNTEAFF. In DNA form, the CDR3 reads TGTGCCAGCAGTTACTCTCAGCGGGGTCTGAACACTGAAGCTTTCTTT.

This clone was detected once. The chain joins TRBV7-8 to TRBJ2-5; perhaps TRBD1 as D (5 bases). Germline CDR1 and CDR2: SGHVS and FQNEAQ. The CDR3 totals 15 residues. Trimming stripped 1 base from V and 1 base from J, with 10 bases between. The CDR3 loop is CASSLVGATQETQYF. CDR3 bases: TGTGCCAGCAGCTTAGTTGGGGCGACCCAAGAGACCCAGTACTTC. The full variable domain, in which reference TRBV7-8 and TRBJ2-5 provide the parts outside the CDR3, is GAGVSQSPRYKVAKRGQDVALRCDPISGHVSLFWYQQALGQGPEFLTYFQNEAQLDKSGLPSDRFFAERPEGSVSTLKIQRTQQEDSAVYLCASSLVGATQETQYFGPGTRLLVL.

This clone has only one observation. The chain uses TRBV5-1 and TRBJ2-3; 10 nucleotides align to TRBD2. The CDR3 covers 16 residues. From germline, CDR1 is SGHRS and CDR2 YFSETQ. Trimming took 5 bases from V and 5 from J; bases not matched to a gene: 11. CDR3 protein: CASSRSGGALGDTQYF. In DNA form, the CDR3 reads TGCGCCAGCAGTCGAAGCGGGGGGGCCCTCGGAGATACGCAGTATTTT.

This chain joins TRBV19 and TRBJ1-3; possibly TRBD1 for D (5 bases). V was shortened by 8 bases and J by 3 bases, with 8 bases between the two germline ends. Germline assignment: CDR1 LNHDA and CDR2 SQIVND (reference sequence). The CDR3 is 12 residues long. The CDR3 sequence: CASLTDGNTIYF. CDR3 sequence (DNA): TGTGCCAGTTTGACAGATGGAAACACCATATATTTT. The whole variable domain, remainder taken from reference TRBV19 and TRBJ1-3, is DGGITQSPKYLFRKEGQNVTLSCEQNLNHDAMYWYRQDPGQGLRLIYYSQIVNDFQKGDIAEGYSVSREKKESFPLTVTSAQKNPTAFYLCASLTDGNTIYFGEGSWLTVV.

This clone was detected only once. This chain connects TRBV6-6 to TRBJ1-1, with a tentative D call TRBD1 (6 bases). Germline V CDR1 and CDR2: MNHNY, SVGAGI (reference sequence). The CDR3 spans 15 residues. V gave up 6 bases and J gave up 1 base, with 15 bases separating them. The CDR3 DNA is TGTGCCAGCAGCTACGGGGGACACAAGAACACTGAAGCTTTCTTT. Residues: CASSYGGHKNTEAFF.

This rearrangement joins TRBV2 to TRBJ2-1; 8 bases are shared with TRBD2. CDR1 and CDR2 from the germline V gene are SNHLY and FYNNEI. V lost 7 bases and J lost 7; bases outside the gene matches: 12. The CDR3 sequence is 15 residues long. The CDR3 loop is CASMFERGRGNEQFF. The CDR3 DNA reads TGTGCCAGCATGTTCGAGCGGGGGCGGGGAAATGAGCAGTTCTTC.

The chain recombines TRBV11-2 with TRBJ2-7; D not resolved. V lost 5 bases, J lost 7 bases, and 21 bases lay in between. The CDR3 extends over 15 amino acids. Germline loops: CDR1 SGHAT, CDR2 FQNNGV. CDR3 loop: CASSPESAGLWEQYF. CDR3 in DNA: TGTGCCAGCAGCCCCGAGAGTGCCGGTTTGTGGGAGCAGTACTTC.

The V and J genes are TRBV5-1 and TRBJ2-1; TRBD1 matches at 7 bases. Germline assignment: CDR1 SGHRS and CDR2 YFSETQ. The ends lost 0 bases at V and 8 bases at J; junction bases unmatched: 5. The CDR3 is 14 residues long. CDR3 sequence (DNA): TGCGCCAGCAGCTTGGTGAGGGGGCGGGATGAGCAGTTCTTC. Protein product: CASSLVRGRDEQFF.

This chain connects TRBV7-9 to TRBJ1-1; 9 nucleotides line up with TRBD1. The CDR3 is 15 residues long. The V gene end was trimmed by 4 bases and the J gene end by 0 bases; junction bases not matched to a gene: 3. From germline, CDR1 is SEHNR and CDR2 FQNEAQ (reference sequence). The CDR3 DNA follows: TGTGCCAGCAGCTACAGGGGGCCTATGAACACTGAAGCTTTCTTT. Translated, it gives CASSYRGPMNTEAFF. Together with reference TRBV7-9 and TRBJ1-1, the CDR3 gives the full variable domain: DTGVSQNPRHKITKRGQNVTFRCDPISEHNRLYWYRQTLGQGPEFLTYFQNEAQLEKSRLLSDRFSAERPKGSFSTLEIQRTEQGDSAMYLCASSYRGPMNTEAFFGQGTRLTVV.

The J gene is TRBJ2-1, the V gene TRBV21-1; TRBD1 reflects the table's D call only, with no check against the DNA. TRBV21-1 is a pseudogene locus. This CDR3 spans 15 amino acids. For the CDR3, the DNA is TGTGCCAGCCCGAGTGACAGGGGTCCCTACAATGAGCAGTTCTTC. Residues: CASPSDRGPYNEQFF.

V gene TRBV6-1 combines with J gene TRBJ2-1, with D unresolved. V lost 0 bases and J 15 bases, leaving 15 bases between the germline ends. The CDR3 is 13 amino acids. The germline V gene encodes CDR1 MNHNS and CDR2 SASEGT. CDR3 in amino acids: CASSEARSGPWFF. As DNA, the CDR3 is TGTGCCAGCAGTGAAGCGAGATCCGGTCCCTGGTTCTTC.

J is TRBJ1-2 and V is TRBV5-1; 10 bases align to TRBD1. The junction had 6 bases not matched to a gene; V was cut back by 0 bases and J by 7 bases. The length of the CDR3 is 15 residues. The germline CDR1 and CDR2 sequences are SGHRS and YFSETQ. The CDR3 DNA sequence: TGCGCCAGCAGCTTGGCCGGGACAGGGGCTCTTGGCTACACCTTC. Residues: CASSLAGTGALGYTF.

CDR3 amino acids: CASSGGQGSLNYGYTF. CDR3 DNA: TGTGCCAGCAGTGGCGGACAGGGGTCGTTAAACTATGGCTACACCTTC. The chain employs TRBV27 and TRBJ1-2, with 9 bases aligning to TRBD1. V was clipped by 5 bases and J by 2 bases; unmatched bases: 9. This CDR3 has 16 residues. Germline-derived CDR1 and CDR2 are MNHEY and SMNVEV (reference sequence).

This rearrangement joins TRBV19 to TRBJ1-1, with D tentatively TRBD1 (5 bases). The CDR3 length is 14 residues. Trimming pared 5 bases from V and 7 bases from J, leaving 17 bases between. The germline V gene has CDR1 LNHDA and CDR2 SQIVND (reference sequence). This chain's CDR3 is CASSPLYIGGEAFF. CDR3 DNA sequence: TGTGCCAGTAGTCCCCTTTATATCGGGGGTGAAGCTTTCTTT.

The gene calls are TRBV13 and TRBJ2-1; D not resolved. This CDR3 region has 14 residues. In germline, CDR1 is PRHDT, CDR2 FYEKMQ (reference sequence). V lost 5 bases to trimming and J lost 4 bases, with 12 bases between them. The CDR3 DNA follows: TGTGCCAGCAGCCCACCCCGAGAGTACAATGAGCAGTTCTTC. This encodes CASSPPREYNEQFF.

The rearrangement links TRBV30 to TRBJ2-6; maybe TRBD1 (6 bases). This CDR3 region has 13 residues. The ends were cut back, 6 bases at V and 2 bases at J, with 8 bases in the middle. The V gene's germline CDR1 is GTSNPN and CDR2 SVGIG (reference sequence). CDR3 nucleotide sequence: TGTGCCTGTCAGGGGCCTGGGGCCAACGTCCTGACTTTC. Encoded protein: CACQGPGANVLTF.

The chain carries TRBV30 and TRBJ2-3; 9 bases align to TRBD2. The CDR3 has 15 amino acids. Germline values: CDR1 GTSNPN, CDR2 SVGIG (reference sequence). The J segment lost 1 base and the V segment lost 0 bases, leaving 2 bases of the junction unmatched. The CDR3 spells CAWSVAGGRTDTQYF. CDR3 sequence (DNA): TGTGCCTGGAGTGTAGCGGGGGGTCGCACAGATACGCAGTATTTT.

CDR3 DNA: TGTGCCAGCAGCTTTACCGGGACAGGGAACAATGAGCAGTTCTTC. Amino acids: CASSFTGTGNNEQFF. The chain uses TRBV6-5 and TRBJ2-1, with TRBD1 matching over 9 bases. The J segment lost 5 bases and the V segment lost 6 bases, leaving 8 bases of the junction unmatched. CDR1 is MNHEY, CDR2 SVGAGI, per germline. CDR3 size: 15 residues.

The rearrangement uses TRBV14 and TRBJ1-4, with TRBD1 matching over 8 bases. Trimming took 5 bases from V and 7 from J; bases not matched to a gene: 9. From germline, CDR1 is SGHDN and CDR2 FVKESK. The CDR3 runs to 15 residues. This CDR3 is CASSSRTGTVEKLFF. The CDR3 DNA sequence: TGTGCCAGCAGCTCACGGACAGGGACGGTTGAAAAACTGTTTTTT.

The V gene is TRBV19, the J gene TRBJ2-7; tentatively, D is TRBD2 (5 bases). Germline values: CDR1 LNHDA, CDR2 SQIVND (reference sequence). The CDR3 sequence is 13 residues long. Trimming pared 6 bases from V and 1 base from J, leaving 10 bases between. CDR3 DNA: TGTGCCAGTAGAGGAGGACTTTCCTACGAGCAGTACTTC. It codes for CASRGGLSYEQYF.

V usage is TRBV6-2 or TRBV6-3 and J usage is TRBJ2-1; no reliable D call. This CDR3 contains 13 residues. Per the germline V gene, CDR1 is MNHEY and CDR2 is SVGEGT. V lost 0 bases and J 3 bases, leaving 3 bases between the germline ends. CDR3 nucleotides: TGTGCCAGCAGTTACTCCCTCTACAATGAGCAGTTCTTC. Translated: CASSYSLYNEQFF.

V usage is TRBV27 and J usage is TRBJ2-7; 7 positions match TRBD1. The germline V gene encodes CDR1 MNHEY and CDR2 SMNVEV (reference sequence). The CDR3 extends over 13 amino acids. V lost 2 bases and J lost 5; bases outside the gene matches: 3. In DNA form, the CDR3 reads TGTGCCAGCAGTTTAAAGGGGGCAGACGAGCAGTACTTC. This translates into CASSLKGADEQYF.